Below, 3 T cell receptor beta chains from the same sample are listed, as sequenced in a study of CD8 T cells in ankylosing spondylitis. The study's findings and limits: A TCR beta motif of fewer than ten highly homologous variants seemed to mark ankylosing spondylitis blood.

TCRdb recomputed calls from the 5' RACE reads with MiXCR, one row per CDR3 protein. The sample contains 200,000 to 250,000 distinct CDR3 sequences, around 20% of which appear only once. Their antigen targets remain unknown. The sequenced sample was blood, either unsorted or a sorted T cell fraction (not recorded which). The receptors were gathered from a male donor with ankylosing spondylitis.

The CDR3 DNA reads TGTGCCAGCAGTCCTACCAAGGGGGCGAACACTGAAGCTTTCTTT. Its translation: CASSPTKGANTEAFF. V usage is TRBV28 and J usage is TRBJ1-1, with 7 bases identical to TRBD1. The CDR3 extends over 15 amino acids. V shed 5 bases, J shed 1 base, and the junction held 7 bases outside the gene matches. Germline lookup yields CDR1 MDHEN and CDR2 SYDVKM.

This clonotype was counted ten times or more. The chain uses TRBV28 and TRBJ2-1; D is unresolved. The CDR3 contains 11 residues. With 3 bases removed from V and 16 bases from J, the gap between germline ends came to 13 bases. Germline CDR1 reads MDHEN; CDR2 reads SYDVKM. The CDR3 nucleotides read TGTGCCAGCAGTTTTTCTGGTAGCTCTTTCTTC. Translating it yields CASSFSGSSFF.

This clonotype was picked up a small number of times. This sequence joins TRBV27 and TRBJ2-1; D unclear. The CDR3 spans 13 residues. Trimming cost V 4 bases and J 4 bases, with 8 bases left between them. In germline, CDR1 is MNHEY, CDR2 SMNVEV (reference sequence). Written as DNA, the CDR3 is TGTGCCAGCAGTTGGTCTGCGTACAATGAGCAGTTCTTC. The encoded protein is CASSWSAYNEQFF.